These 26 T cell receptor beta chains share one sample of origin, sequenced in a study of OX40 agonist ivuxolimab in advanced cancers. The assay was immunoSEQ multiplex PCR, and TCRdb's table has in-frame clones only and misses some. The table shows tens of thousands of clones, with about 93% occurring only once. The specimen comprised CD4+ or CD8+ T cells sorted from blood, sampled in a trial of the OX40 agonist ivuxolimab. The source of these receptors is an adult with an advanced solid tumor such as melanoma, head and neck, liver or kidney cancer.

This chain connects TRBV9 to TRBJ1-2; tentatively, D is TRBD1 (5 bases). The V end lost 3 bases, the J end lost 6 bases, and 18 bases lay between the germline ends. The germline V gene has CDR1 SGDLS and CDR2 YYNGEE. This CDR3 spans 15 amino acids. The CDR3 DNA follows: TGTGCCAGCAGCGGTATACGTGGTTCGGGGGATGGCTACACCTTC. Its protein is CASSGIRGSGDGYTF. The whole variable domain, remainder taken from reference TRBV9 and TRBJ1-2, is DSGVTQTPKHLITATGQRVTLRCSPRSGDLSVYWYQQSLDQGLQFLIQYYNGEERAKGNILERFSAQQFPDLHSELNLSSLELGDSALYFCASSGIRGSGDGYTFGSGTRLTVV.

This chain uses TRBV7-8 with TRBJ2-7; 8 positions match TRBD2. CDR3 size: 19 residues. Losses at the gene ends were 7 bases for V and 4 bases for J; bases not matched to a gene: 24. CDR1 is SGHVS, CDR2 FQNEAQ, per germline. The CDR3: CASTIGAGGSGGWSYEQYF. CDR3 DNA: TGTGCCAGCACAATTGGGGCGGGAGGCTCCGGAGGCTGGAGTTACGAGCAGTACTTC.

The chain has TRBV4-1 and TRBJ2-4; 7 positions agree with TRBD1. This CDR3 is 13 amino acids long. The ends lost 0 bases at V and 12 bases at J; junction bases unmatched: 5. The germline gives CDR1 MGHRA, CDR2 YSYEKL. CDR3 region: CASSQEPGQYQYF. CDR3 DNA: TGCGCCAGCAGCCAAGAACCGGGACAGTATCAGTACTTC.

J is TRBJ2-7 and V is TRBV27; no clear D. Deletions cut 3 bases from V and 4 bases from J, with 10 bases between. Germline V gives CDR1 MNHEY, CDR2 SMNVEV (reference sequence). CDR3 length equals 13 residues. The CDR3 sequence: CASSLASVYEQYF. The CDR3 nucleotides are TGTGCCAGCAGTTTGGCTTCAGTTTACGAGCAGTACTTC.

The rearrangement uses TRBV9 and TRBJ2-7; D gene uncertain. V gave up 0 bases and J gave up 4 bases, with 11 bases separating them. There are 14 residues in the CDR3. Germline loops: CDR1 SGDLS, CDR2 YYNGEE. The CDR3 spells CASSVALGGYEQYF. The CDR3 bases are TGTGCCAGCAGCGTAGCCCTTGGCGGTTACGAGCAGTACTTC.

The V and J genes are TRBV5-6 and TRBJ2-7; D not resolved. CDR1 SGHDT and CDR2 YYEEEE come from the germline V gene. The CDR3 covers 15 residues. V lost 1 base, J lost 9 bases, and 20 bases lay in between. The CDR3 is CASSLSLTAVDGQYF. DNA for the CDR3: TGTGCCAGCAGCTTGAGTCTTACGGCAGTCGACGGGCAGTACTTC.

This clone was seen only once. The chain links TRBV28 to TRBJ2-3, with D hard to call. Germline CDR1 MDHEN, CDR2 SYDVKM. Trimming cost V 5 bases and J 3 bases, with 6 bases left between them. This CDR3 contains 12 residues. The CDR3: CASSPSTDTQYF. The CDR3 region has the DNA TGTGCCAGCAGTCCAAGTACAGATACGCAGTATTTT. The full variable domain, with the rest looked up from reference TRBV28 and TRBJ2-3, is DVKVTQSSRYLVKRTGEKVFLECVQDMDHENMFWYRQDPGLGLRLIYFSYDVKMKEKGDIPEGYSVSREKKERFSLILESASTNQTSMYLCASSPSTDTQYFGPGTRLTVL.

The CDR3 nucleotides are TGTGCCAGCAGCTTAGTGGGTGAGCAGTTCTTC. Translated: CASSLVGEQFF. This chain links TRBV7-9 with TRBJ2-1; D remains unclear. V dropped 1 base and J dropped 9 bases, with 4 bases sitting between them. The germline V gene has CDR1 SEHNR and CDR2 FQNEAQ (reference sequence). The CDR3 sequence is 11 residues long.

The CDR3 bases are TGCGCCAGCAGCCAAGTCTGGGGCCAGGGTATAGGAGGGAACAATGAGCAGTTCTTC. Translating it yields CASSQVWGQGIGGNNEQFF. The chain is built from TRBV4-3 and TRBJ2-1; D perhaps matches TRBD2 (6 bases). With 1 base removed from V and 5 bases from J, the gap between germline ends came to 24 bases. Germline V gene lookup returns CDR1 LGHNA and CDR2 YSLEER. The CDR3 extends over 19 amino acids.

The V and J genes are TRBV28 and TRBJ2-7; TRBD2 is a possible D gene (5 bases). V was clipped by 3 bases and J by 1 base, with 10 bases between them. Germline CDR1 is MDHEN and CDR2 is SYDVKM. The CDR3 is 14 amino acids. The DNA of the CDR3 is TGTGCCAGCAGTTTCTCCGGGGAGTCCTACGAGCAGTACTTC. This codes for CASSFSGESYEQYF.

The chain joins TRBV28 to TRBJ2-7; D might be TRBD1 (6 bases). This CDR3 is built from 15 residues. V was clipped by 5 bases and J by 2 bases, with 16 bases between them. Germline V lookup: CDR1 MDHEN, CDR2 SYDVKM. The CDR3: CASSPKTGLAYEQYF. For the CDR3, the DNA is TGTGCCAGCAGTCCAAAAACAGGGTTGGCCTACGAGCAGTACTTC.

J is TRBJ1-1 and V is TRBV6-5; D call uncertain. The V and J ends lost 2 bases and 1 base respectively, with 2 bases between them. The length of the CDR3 is 12 residues. The germline V gene has CDR1 MNHEY and CDR2 SVGAGI. CDR3 in amino acids: CASSYKNTEAFF. CDR3 nucleotides: TGTGCCAGCAGTTACAAGAACACTGAAGCTTTCTTT.

The table lists this clone with a count of one. The chain joins TRBV10-1 to TRBJ2-4; 9 bases line up with TRBD2. The V gene's germline CDR1 is WNHNN and CDR2 SYGVQD (reference sequence). Trimming took 6 bases from V and 0 from J; bases not matched to a gene: 3. The CDR3 has 15 residues. The CDR3 region has the DNA TGCGCCAGCAGAGGGACTAGCTTAGCCAAAAACATTCAGTACTTC. Its translation is CASRGTSLAKNIQYF.

This chain links TRBV29-1 with TRBJ2-5; 8 positions match TRBD2. Germline V gene data show CDR1 as SQVTM and CDR2 as ANQGSEA. V lost 4 bases, J lost 5 bases, and 9 bases stayed unmatched. The CDR3 sequence is 14 residues long. DNA for the CDR3: TGCAGCGTTGTCGGGGGGGCTTTTGGGGAGACCCAGTACTTC. Its protein product is CSVVGGAFGETQYF. The complete variable domain, with remaining parts taken from reference TRBV29-1 and TRBJ2-5, reads SAVISQKPSRDICQRGTSLTIQCQVDSQVTMMFWYRQQPGQSLTLIATANQGSEATYESGFVIDKFPISRPNLTFSTLTVSNMSPEDSSIYLCSVVGGAFGETQYFGPGTRLLVL.

V usage is TRBV27 and J usage is TRBJ2-2; D is undetermined. The CDR3 extends over 18 amino acids. Trimming left V 3 bases short and J 7 bases short, with 24 bases between. Germline V gene lookup returns CDR1 MNHEY and CDR2 SMNVEV (reference sequence). This chain's CDR3 is CASSFSIGERVLDGELFF. The CDR3 nucleotides are TGTGCCAGCAGTTTTTCGATTGGAGAACGGGTGTTGGACGGGGAGCTGTTTTTT.

This clone came up once. The genes are TRBV27 and TRBJ2-7; no definite D call. Germline CDR1 MNHEY, CDR2 SMNVEV (reference sequence). Deletions cut 0 bases from V and 3 bases from J, with 9 bases between. The CDR3 is 14 amino acids. For the CDR3, the DNA is TGTGCCAGCAGTTTATCGGCCGGCTACTACGAGCAGTACTTC. Its protein product is CASSLSAGYYEQYF.

The V gene is TRBV7-9, the J gene TRBJ1-5; weak D call: TRBD1 (6 bases). Trimming stripped 0 bases from V and 5 bases from J, with 17 bases between. Germline values: CDR1 SEHNR, CDR2 FQNEAQ (reference sequence). CDR3 size: 17 residues. The CDR3 sequence: CASSLAGGGGWDQPQHF. The CDR3, as DNA: TGTGCCAGCAGCTTAGCTGGCGGAGGGGGGTGGGATCAGCCCCAGCATTTT.

The V call is TRBV27, the J call TRBJ2-1; 7 bases map to TRBD1. The CDR3 contains 14 residues. V dropped 3 bases and J dropped 4; count of bases not matched to a gene: 3. Looked up from germline, CDR1 is MNHEY and CDR2 is SMNVEV (reference sequence). CDR3 sequence (DNA): TGTGCCAGCAGTTTGCTGGGACAGTACAATGAGCAGTTCTTC. Its translation is CASSLLGQYNEQFF.

By sample share, this clone is medium-sized (0.01 to 0.1%). The rearrangement links TRBV28 to TRBJ2-7; 8 bases map to TRBD1. V gave up 2 bases and J gave up 5 bases; unmatched junction bases: 11. CDR1 and CDR2 from the germline V gene are MDHEN and SYDVKM. This CDR3 is built from 16 residues. CDR3 bases: TGTGCCAGCAGTTTAGTCCTGACAGGGGTAAAGGACGAGCAGTACTTC. Its translation: CASSLVLTGVKDEQYF.

The chain employs TRBV14 and TRBJ2-2; D ambiguous. Trimming took 2 bases from V and 4 from J, leaving 8 bases between them. The CDR3 sequence is 14 residues long. Germline lookup yields CDR1 SGHDN and CDR2 FVKESK. The CDR3 nucleotides read TGTGCCAGCAGCCAATTGTTTTCCACCGGGGAGCTGTTTTTT. Protein: CASSQLFSTGELFF.

This clone was seen once. V is TRBV28 and J is TRBJ2-7, with D perhaps matching TRBD1 (6 bases). V lost 2 bases and J 1 base, leaving 9 bases between the germline ends. From germline, CDR1 is MDHEN and CDR2 SYDVKM. The CDR3 is 14 residues long. The CDR3 region is CASSLTGKSYEQYF. CDR3 nucleotide sequence: TGTGCCAGCAGTTTAACAGGGAAGTCCTACGAGCAGTACTTC.

The chain combines TRBV27 with TRBJ2-2; no firm D call. Germline loops: CDR1 MNHEY, CDR2 SMNVEV (reference sequence). CDR3 length: 13 residues. V gave up 8 bases and J gave up 4 bases, with 11 bases separating them. The CDR3 loop is CASGPSSTGELFF. CDR3 coding DNA: TGTGCCAGCGGGCCTAGTTCCACCGGGGAGCTGTTTTTT.

This chain joins TRBV7-2 and TRBJ2-1; D gene uncertain. The germline V gene has CDR1 SGHTA and CDR2 FQGNSA. Trimming pared 7 bases from V and 5 bases from J, leaving 9 bases between. The CDR3 totals 12 residues. In DNA form, the CDR3 reads TGTGCCAGCAAGCAGTTTAACAATGAGCAGTTCTTC. Protein sequence: CASKQFNNEQFF.

The rearrangement links TRBV15 to TRBJ2-1; 9 bases align to TRBD2. CDR1 and CDR2 (germline): LNHNV, YYDKDF (reference sequence). The CDR3 runs 16 residues. The trim removed 5 bases at V and 8 bases at J, leaving 13 bases unmatched. CDR3 sequence reads: CATSPVGTSTLYEQFF. CDR3 nucleotides: TGTGCCACCAGCCCCGTGGGGACTAGCACACTCTATGAGCAGTTCTTC.

The chain combines TRBV19 with TRBJ1-1; D not certain. V was trimmed by 5 bases and J by 7 bases, leaving 11 bases between them. Germline CDR1 and CDR2: LNHDA and SQIVND (reference sequence). The CDR3 runs 12 residues. The CDR3 reads CASSVGGVEAFF. The CDR3 DNA reads TGTGCCAGTAGTGTGGGTGGGGTTGAAGCTTTCTTT.

This clone was observed a single time. The rearrangement links TRBV18 to TRBJ2-1; the match to TRBD2 covers 8 bases. Germline CDR1 KGHSH, CDR2 LQKENI. This CDR3 spans 17 amino acids. V dropped 4 bases and J dropped 0; count of bases not matched to a gene: 8. The CDR3 DNA follows: TGTGCCAGCTCACGCTCTGGCGGGAGGAGCTCCTACAATGAGCAGTTCTTC. Translation: CASSRSGGRSSYNEQFF.